Included here is one T cell receptor (beta chain) sequence, with context. No antigen is known for it. Those who donated were healthy bone marrow donors. This entry is derived from a study of cytomegalovirus exposure and HLA in healthy donors. Findings and caveats of the study: Equally common other TCR beta chains were less clonally expanded than HLA-associated ones, a later analysis found. For most subjects, TCR beta sequences were reported to predict HLA-A and HLA-B alleles with accuracy. Later on, an analysis tied roughly 17,000 TCR beta sequences to HLA alleles at 0.05 false discovery rate.

The PCR used 60 Vbeta and 13 Jbeta primers. Sequencing used immunoSEQ multiplex PCR; TCRdb keeps in-frame clones, though not all of them. The sample lists some 77,000 clones; 65% to 85% were seen once. CDR1 is GTSNPN and CDR2 is SVGIG in the germline V gene (reference sequence). V was cut by 0 bases and J by 5 bases, with 17 bases left in between. This CDR3 is 16 amino acids long. The V call is TRBV30, the J call TRBJ2-1, with TRBD2 as a possible D gene (6 bases). This sequence was found in a woman between 40 and 55 years old in good health and CMV-seropositive. The specimen sequenced was PBMCs. CDR3 coding DNA: TGTGCCTGGAGTGTACTCTTTAGCGGATTGAACAATGAGCAGTTCTTC. Protein sequence: CAWSVLFSGLNNEQFF.